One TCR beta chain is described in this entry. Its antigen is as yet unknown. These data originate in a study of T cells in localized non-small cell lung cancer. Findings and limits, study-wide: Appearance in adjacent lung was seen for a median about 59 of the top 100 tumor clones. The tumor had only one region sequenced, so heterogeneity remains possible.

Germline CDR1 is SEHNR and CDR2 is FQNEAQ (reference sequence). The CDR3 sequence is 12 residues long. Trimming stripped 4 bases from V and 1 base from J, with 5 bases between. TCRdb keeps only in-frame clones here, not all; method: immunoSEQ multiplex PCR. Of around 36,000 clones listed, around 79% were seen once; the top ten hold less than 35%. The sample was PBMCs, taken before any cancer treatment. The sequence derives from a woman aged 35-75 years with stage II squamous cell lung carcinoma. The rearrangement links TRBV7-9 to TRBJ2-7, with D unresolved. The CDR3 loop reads CASSSLSYEQYF. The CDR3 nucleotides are TGTGCCAGCAGCTCCTTGTCCTACGAGCAGTACTTC.